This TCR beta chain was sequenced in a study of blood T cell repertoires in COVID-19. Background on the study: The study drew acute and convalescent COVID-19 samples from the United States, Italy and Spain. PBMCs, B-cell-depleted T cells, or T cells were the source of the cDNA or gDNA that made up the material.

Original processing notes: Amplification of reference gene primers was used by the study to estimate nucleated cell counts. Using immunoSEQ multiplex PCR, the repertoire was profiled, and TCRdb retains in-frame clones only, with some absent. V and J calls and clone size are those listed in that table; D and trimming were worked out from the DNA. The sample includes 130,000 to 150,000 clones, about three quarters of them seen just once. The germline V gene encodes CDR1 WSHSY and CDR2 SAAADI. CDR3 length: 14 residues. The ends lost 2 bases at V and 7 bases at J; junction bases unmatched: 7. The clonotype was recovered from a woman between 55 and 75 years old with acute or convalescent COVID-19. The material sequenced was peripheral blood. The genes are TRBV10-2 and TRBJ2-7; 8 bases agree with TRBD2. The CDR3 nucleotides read TGCGCCAGCAGTGAGAGAGCGGGAGAGCGGGAGCAGTACTTC. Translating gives CASSERAGEREQYF.